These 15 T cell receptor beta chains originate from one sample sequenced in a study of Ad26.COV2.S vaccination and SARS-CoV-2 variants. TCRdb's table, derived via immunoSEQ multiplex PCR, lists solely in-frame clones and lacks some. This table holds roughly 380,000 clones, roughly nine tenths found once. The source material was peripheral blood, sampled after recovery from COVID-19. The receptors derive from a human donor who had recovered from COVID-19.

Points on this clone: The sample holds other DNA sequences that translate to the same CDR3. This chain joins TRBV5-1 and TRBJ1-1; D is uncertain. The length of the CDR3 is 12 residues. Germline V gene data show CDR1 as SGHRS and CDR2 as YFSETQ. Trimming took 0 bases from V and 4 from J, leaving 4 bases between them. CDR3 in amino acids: CASSLVGTEAFF. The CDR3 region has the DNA TGCGCCAGCAGCTTGGTTGGCACTGAAGCTTTCTTT.

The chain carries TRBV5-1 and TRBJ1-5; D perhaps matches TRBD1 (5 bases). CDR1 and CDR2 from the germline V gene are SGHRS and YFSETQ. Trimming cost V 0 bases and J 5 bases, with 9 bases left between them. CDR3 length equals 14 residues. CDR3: CASSLGGGDQPQHF. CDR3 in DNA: TGCGCCAGCAGCTTGGGCGGGGGGGATCAGCCCCAGCATTTT.

CDR3 protein: CARSLDWVRQNTDTQYF. CDR3 nucleotide sequence: TGTGCCAGAAGCTTGGATTGGGTGAGGCAAAACACAGATACGCAGTATTTT. The V and J genes are TRBV5-3 and TRBJ2-3, with D hard to call. TRBV5-3 is reported as an ORF; its role is uncertain. Deletions cut 0 bases from V and 2 bases from J, with 16 bases between. The CDR3 totals 17 residues.

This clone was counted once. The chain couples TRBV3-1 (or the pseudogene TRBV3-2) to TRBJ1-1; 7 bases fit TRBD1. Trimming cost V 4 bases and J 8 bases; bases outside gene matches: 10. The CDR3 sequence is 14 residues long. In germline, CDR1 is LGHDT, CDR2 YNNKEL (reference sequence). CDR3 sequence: CASSPTTKDREAFF. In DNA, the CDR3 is TGTGCCAGCAGCCCGACGACGAAGGACAGGGAAGCTTTCTTT.

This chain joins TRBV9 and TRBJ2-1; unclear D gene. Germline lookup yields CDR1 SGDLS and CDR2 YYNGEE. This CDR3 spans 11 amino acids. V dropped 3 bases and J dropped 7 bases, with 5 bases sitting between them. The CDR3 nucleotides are TGTGCCAGCAGCGCTATGAATGAGCAGTTCTTC. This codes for CASSAMNEQFF.

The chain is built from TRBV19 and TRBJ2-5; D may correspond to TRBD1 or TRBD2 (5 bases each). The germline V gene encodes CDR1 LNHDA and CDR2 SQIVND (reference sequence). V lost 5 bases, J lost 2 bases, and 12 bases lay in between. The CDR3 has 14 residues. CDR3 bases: TGTGCCAGTAGTCGGGACGGGAAGCAAGAGACCCAGTACTTC. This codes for CASSRDGKQETQYF. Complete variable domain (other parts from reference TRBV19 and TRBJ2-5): DGGITQSPKYLFRKEGQNVTLSCEQNLNHDAMYWYRQDPGQGLRLIYYSQIVNDFQKGDIAEGYSVSREKKESFPLTVTSAQKNPTAFYLCASSRDGKQETQYFGPGTRLLVL.

DNA for the CDR3: TGTGCCAGCAGTTTGAAAGCGGGGGCCAGGAATGAGCAGTTCTTC. Translated: CASSLKAGARNEQFF. This rearrangement joins TRBV27 to TRBJ2-1, with TRBD2 matching over 8 bases. The CDR3 is 15 amino acids. Germline-derived CDR1 and CDR2 are MNHEY and SMNVEV (reference sequence). The V and J ends lost 3 bases and 7 bases, in that order; junction bases with no gene match: 8.

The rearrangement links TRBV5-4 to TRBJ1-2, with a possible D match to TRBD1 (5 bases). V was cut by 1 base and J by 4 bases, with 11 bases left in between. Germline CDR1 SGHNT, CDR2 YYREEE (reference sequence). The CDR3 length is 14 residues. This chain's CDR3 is CASSLIQGTYGYTF. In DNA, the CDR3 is TGTGCCAGCAGCTTGATTCAGGGCACCTATGGCTACACCTTC.

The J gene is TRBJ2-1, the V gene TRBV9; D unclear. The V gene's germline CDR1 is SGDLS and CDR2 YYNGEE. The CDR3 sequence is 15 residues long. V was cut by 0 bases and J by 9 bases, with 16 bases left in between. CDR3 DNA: TGTGCCAGCAGCGTAGAATGGAGTCCAATCTTTGAGCAGTTCTTC. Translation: CASSVEWSPIFEQFF.

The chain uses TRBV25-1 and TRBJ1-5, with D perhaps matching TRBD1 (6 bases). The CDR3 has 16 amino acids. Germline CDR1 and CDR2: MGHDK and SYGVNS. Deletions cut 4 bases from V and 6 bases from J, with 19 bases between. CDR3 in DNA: TGTGCCAGCAGTGCCTCGGGGGCAGGGGATGGTCAGCCCCAGCATTTT. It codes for CASSASGAGDGQPQHF.

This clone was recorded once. CDR3 in DNA: TGTGCCAGCAGCCAAGATATGACAGGAATTCAGCCCCAGCATTTT. Its protein is CASSQDMTGIQPQHF. V and J are TRBV3-1 (or the pseudogene TRBV3-2) and TRBJ1-5, with D tentatively TRBD1 (6 bases). The CDR3 is 15 residues long. V dropped 0 bases and J dropped 6 bases, with 12 bases sitting between them. The germline V gene encodes CDR1 LGHDT and CDR2 YNNKEL (reference sequence).

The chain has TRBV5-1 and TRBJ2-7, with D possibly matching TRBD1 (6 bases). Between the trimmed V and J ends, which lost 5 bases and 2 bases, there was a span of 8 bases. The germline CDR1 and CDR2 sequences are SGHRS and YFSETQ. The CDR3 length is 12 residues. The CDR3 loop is CASRAGAYEQYF. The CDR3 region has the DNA TGCGCCAGCAGGGCAGGGGCCTACGAGCAGTACTTC.

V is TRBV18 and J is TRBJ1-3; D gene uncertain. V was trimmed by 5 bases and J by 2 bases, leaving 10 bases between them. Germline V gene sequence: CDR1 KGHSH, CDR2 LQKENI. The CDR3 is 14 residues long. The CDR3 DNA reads TGTGCCAGCTCAATTTCTTCGGCTGGAAACACCATATATTTT. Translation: CASSISSAGNTIYF.

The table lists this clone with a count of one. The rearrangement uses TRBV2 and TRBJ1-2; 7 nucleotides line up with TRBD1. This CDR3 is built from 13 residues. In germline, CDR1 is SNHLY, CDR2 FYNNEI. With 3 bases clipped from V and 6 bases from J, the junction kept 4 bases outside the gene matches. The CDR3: CASSEGQSHGYTF. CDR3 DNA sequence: TGTGCCAGCAGTGAGGGACAGAGCCATGGCTACACCTTC.

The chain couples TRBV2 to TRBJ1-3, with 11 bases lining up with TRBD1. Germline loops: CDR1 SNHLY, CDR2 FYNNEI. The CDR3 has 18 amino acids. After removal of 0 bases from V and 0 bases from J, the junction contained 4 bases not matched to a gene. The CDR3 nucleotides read TGTGCCAGCAGTGAAGCTTGGGACAGGGGGTCCTCTGGAAACACCATATATTTT. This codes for CASSEAWDRGSSGNTIYF.